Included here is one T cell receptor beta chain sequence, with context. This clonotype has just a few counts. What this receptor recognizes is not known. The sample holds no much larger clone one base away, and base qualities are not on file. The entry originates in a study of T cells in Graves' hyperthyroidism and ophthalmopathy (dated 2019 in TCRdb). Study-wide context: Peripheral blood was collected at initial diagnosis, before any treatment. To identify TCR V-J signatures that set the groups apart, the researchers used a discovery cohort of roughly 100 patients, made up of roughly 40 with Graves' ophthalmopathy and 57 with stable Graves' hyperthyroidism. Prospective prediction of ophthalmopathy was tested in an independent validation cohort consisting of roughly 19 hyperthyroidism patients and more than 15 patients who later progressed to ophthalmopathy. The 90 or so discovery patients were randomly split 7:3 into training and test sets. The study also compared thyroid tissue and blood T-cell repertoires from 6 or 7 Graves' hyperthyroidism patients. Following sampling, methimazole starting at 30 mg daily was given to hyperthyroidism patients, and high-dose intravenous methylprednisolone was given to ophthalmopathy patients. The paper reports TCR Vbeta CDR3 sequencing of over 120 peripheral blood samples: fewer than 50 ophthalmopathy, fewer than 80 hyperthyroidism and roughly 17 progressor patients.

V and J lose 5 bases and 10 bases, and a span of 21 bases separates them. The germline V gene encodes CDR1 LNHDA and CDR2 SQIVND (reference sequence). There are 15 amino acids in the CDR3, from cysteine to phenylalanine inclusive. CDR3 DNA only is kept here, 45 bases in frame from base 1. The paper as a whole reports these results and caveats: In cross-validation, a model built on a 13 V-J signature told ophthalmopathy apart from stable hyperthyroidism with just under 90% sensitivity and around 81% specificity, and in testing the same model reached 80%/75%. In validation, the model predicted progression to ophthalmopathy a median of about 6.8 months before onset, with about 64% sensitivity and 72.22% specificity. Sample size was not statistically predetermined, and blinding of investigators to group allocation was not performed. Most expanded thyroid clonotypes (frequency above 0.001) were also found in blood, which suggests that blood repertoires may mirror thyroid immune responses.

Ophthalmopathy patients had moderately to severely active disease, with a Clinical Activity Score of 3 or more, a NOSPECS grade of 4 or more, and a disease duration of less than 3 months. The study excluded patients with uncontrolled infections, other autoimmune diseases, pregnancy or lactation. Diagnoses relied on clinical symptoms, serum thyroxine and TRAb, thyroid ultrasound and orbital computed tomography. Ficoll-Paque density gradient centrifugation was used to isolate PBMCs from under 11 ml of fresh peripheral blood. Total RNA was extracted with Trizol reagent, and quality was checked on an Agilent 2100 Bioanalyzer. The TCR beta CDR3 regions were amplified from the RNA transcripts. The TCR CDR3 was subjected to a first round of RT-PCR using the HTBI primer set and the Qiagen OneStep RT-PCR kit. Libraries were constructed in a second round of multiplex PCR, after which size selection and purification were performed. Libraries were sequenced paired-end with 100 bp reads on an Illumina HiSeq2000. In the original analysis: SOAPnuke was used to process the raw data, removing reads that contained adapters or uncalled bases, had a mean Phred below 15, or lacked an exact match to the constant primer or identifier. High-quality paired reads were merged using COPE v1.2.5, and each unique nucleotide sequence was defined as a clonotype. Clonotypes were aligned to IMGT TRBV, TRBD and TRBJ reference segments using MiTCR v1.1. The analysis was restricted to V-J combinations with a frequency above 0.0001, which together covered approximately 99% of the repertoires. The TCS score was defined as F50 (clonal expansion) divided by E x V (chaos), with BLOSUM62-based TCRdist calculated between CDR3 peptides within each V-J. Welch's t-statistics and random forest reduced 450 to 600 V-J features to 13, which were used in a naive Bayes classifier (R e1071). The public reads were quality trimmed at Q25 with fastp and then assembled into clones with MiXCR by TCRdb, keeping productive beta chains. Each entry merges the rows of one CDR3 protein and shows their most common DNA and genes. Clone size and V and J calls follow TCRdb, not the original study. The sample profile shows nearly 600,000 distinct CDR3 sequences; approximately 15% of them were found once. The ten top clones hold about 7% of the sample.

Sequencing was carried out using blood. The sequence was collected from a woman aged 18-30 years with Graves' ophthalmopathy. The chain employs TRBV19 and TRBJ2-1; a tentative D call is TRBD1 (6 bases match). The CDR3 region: CASSPLGGVVREQFF. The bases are TGTGCCAGTAGTCCATTAGGGGGAGTGGTAAGAGAGCAGTTCTTC.